The subject of this entry is one T cell receptor (beta chain). The sample comes from a study of blood T cell repertoires in COVID-19. Across the study: COVID-19 samples from acute and convalescent phases originated in the United States, Italy and Spain. T cells, B-cell-depleted T cells, or PBMCs provided the cDNA or gDNA that served as material.

Germline CDR1 and CDR2: ENHRY and SYGVKD. The length of the CDR3 is 15 residues. Unmatched junction bases numbered 5, after V lost 5 bases and J lost 6 bases. Patients in Seattle were enrolled during active infection, then followed longitudinally. How the authors handled the data: Amplification from reference gene primers served as the basis for estimated nucleated cell counts. The assay was immunoSEQ multiplex PCR, and TCRdb's table has in-frame clones only and misses some. Clone size and the V and J calls come from that table; the DNA yielded D and trimming. In the table there are under 200,000 clones, around 87% of which are singletons.

This sequence originates from a woman older than 75 with COVID-19, enrolled during active disease. The rearrangement joins TRBV10-3 to TRBJ1-6; 9 bases are a match to TRBD1. Sequencing input: peripheral blood. CDR3 nucleotide sequence: TGTGCCATCAGTACCGGGACAGGGCGTAATTCACCCCTCCACTTT. Translated: CAISTGTGRNSPLHF.